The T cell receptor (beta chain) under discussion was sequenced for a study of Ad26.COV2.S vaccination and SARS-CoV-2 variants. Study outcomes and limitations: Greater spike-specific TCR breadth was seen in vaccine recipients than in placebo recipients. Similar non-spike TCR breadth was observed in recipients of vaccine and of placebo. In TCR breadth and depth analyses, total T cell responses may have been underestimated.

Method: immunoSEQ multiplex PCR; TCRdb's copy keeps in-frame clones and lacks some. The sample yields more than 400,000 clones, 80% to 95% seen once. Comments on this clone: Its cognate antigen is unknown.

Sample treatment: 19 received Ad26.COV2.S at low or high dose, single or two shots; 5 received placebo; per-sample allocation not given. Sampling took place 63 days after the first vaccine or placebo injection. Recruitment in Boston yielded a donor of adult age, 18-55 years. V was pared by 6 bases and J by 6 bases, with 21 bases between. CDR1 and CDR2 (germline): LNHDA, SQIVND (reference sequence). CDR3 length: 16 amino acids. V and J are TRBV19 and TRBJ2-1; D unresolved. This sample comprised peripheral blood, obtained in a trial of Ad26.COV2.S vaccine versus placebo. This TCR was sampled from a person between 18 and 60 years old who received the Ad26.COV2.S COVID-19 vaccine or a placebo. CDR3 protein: CASRAEGFWELNEQFF. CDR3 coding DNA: TGTGCCAGTAGAGCAGAAGGGTTTTGGGAACTCAATGAGCAGTTCTTC.